This TCR beta chain was observed in a study of shared T cell receptors in the human thymus. The data were produced by immunoSEQ multiplex PCR, yet TCRdb's version contains in-frame clones alone and is incomplete. Of 500,000 to 550,000 clones detected, approximately 80% appear once; the ten largest clones hold about 0.013%. This CDR3 spans 12 amino acids. Trimming removed 5 bases from V and 2 bases from J; junction bases left unmatched: 3. Germline V gene data show CDR1 as SQVTM and CDR2 as ANQGSEA. The same sample was also studied in work on human thymus T cells.

The sequencing input was thymocytes. The receptor was derived from a boy younger than two with a congenital heart defect. The chain has TRBV29-1 and TRBJ2-7; TRBD2 matches 7 bases. CDR3 DNA sequence: TGCAGCGTTCGGGAGGCAGCCTACGAGCAGTACTTC. Amino acid sequence: CSVREAAYEQYF.